This record covers a single TCR beta chain. This entry belongs to a study of blood T cell repertoires in COVID-19. Study background: COVID-19 samples collected from the United States, Italy and Spain covered acute and convalescent phases.

Sequencing was performed with immunoSEQ multiplex PCR; in TCRdb, only in-frame clones are kept and a portion is missing. Of just over 350,000 clones in the sample, over 75% were seen once. The CDR3 contains 14 residues. V shed 3 bases and J 11 bases; nucleotides not matched to a gene: 12. CDR1 and CDR2 (germline): LGHDT, YNNKEL (reference sequence). Sequencing was carried out using PBMCs or T cells enriched from blood (not recorded which). V is TRBV3-1 (or the pseudogene TRBV3-2) and J is TRBJ1-1; TRBD1 aligns across 7 bases. This receptor was identified in a woman in her 30s who had recovered from COVID-19. The DNA for the CDR3 is TGTGCCAGCAGCCACTCCCGGACAGGCTTGAGGGCTTTCTTT. The encoded protein is CASSHSRTGLRAFF.